These T cell receptor beta chains were read from a single sample in a study of cytomegalovirus exposure and HLA in healthy donors. Libraries were prepared by immunoSEQ multiplex PCR; TCRdb keeps only in-frame clonotypes and omits some of them. The sample yields fewer than 90,000 clones, about four fifths seen once. The sample consisted of PBMCs. These receptors originate from a woman aged 40 to 50 in good health and CMV-seropositive. CDR3s include the opening cysteine and the closing phenylalanine or tryptophan. The D gene is left open where the match is weak. The size field is filled for only some rows; it gives once, few, many or a size class.

>-|TRBV7-9|TRBJ2-7|-
CASSHRTNTYEQYF
TGTGCCAGCAGTCATAGGACTAACACCTACGAGCAGTACTTC
>-|TRBV30|TRBJ2-5|few
CAWSEDSLDSQYF
TGTGCCTGGAGTGAGGACTCCCTAGACTCCCAGTACTTC
>-|TRBV14|TRBJ1-4|-
CASSHPPKGGNEKLFF
TGTGCCAGCAGCCATCCGCCCAAGGGAGGTAATGAAAAACTGTTTTTT
>TRBD2|TRBV18|TRBJ2-1|-
CASSPTGLAGGGSYNEQFF
TGTGCCAGCTCACCTACCGGGCTAGCGGGAGGGGGCTCCTACAATGAGCAGTTCTTC
>-|TRBV19|TRBJ1-1|-
CASSIEAGRTEAFF
TGTGCCAGTAGTATAGAGGCTGGCAGGACTGAAGCTTTCTTT
>TRBD2|TRBV18|TRBJ2-5|-
CASSPPGLAGGQETQYF
TGTGCCAGCTCACCACCTGGACTAGCGGGAGGGCAAGAGACCCAGTACTTC
>-|TRBV27|TRBJ2-5|-
CATSPGVPGPRRETQYF
TGTGCCACCTCCCCGGGGGTTCCAGGCCCCCGACGCGAGACCCAGTACTTC
>TRBD2|TRBV9|TRBJ2-1|-
CASSVLAGGRYNEQFF
TGTGCCAGCAGCGTTTTAGCGGGGGGGCGATACAATGAGCAGTTCTTC
>-|TRBV7-8|TRBJ2-1|once
CASSSRADEQFF
TGTGCCAGCAGCTCGAGAGCCGATGAGCAGTTCTTC
>TRBD2|TRBV28|TRBJ2-3|once
CASSLTSGHTDTQYF
TGTGCCAGCAGTTTAACTAGCGGACACACAGATACGCAGTATTTT
>TRBD1|TRBV5-1|TRBJ2-7|once
CASTRTGGAYEQYF
TGCGCCAGCACCCGGACAGGGGGCGCGTACGAGCAGTACTTC
>-|TRBV15|TRBJ1-5|once
CATSRDRGDLGQPQHF
TGTGCCACCAGCAGAGATCGGGGAGATTTGGGTCAGCCCCAGCATTTT
>TRBD1|TRBV19|TRBJ2-3|-
CASSEGQATDTQYF
TGTGCCAGTAGTGAGGGACAGGCAACAGATACGCAGTATTTT
>TRBD1|TRBV10-2|TRBJ1-1|once
CASSLVQGVSEAFF
TGCGCCAGCAGCCTAGTACAGGGGGTCTCTGAAGCTTTCTTT
>-|TRBV30|TRBJ1-1|-
CAWIFPGGEAFF
TGTGCCTGGATTTTTCCTGGGGGGGAAGCTTTCTTT
>TRBD1|TRBV19|TRBJ1-3|-
CASIPKPYTQGASSGNTIYF
TGTGCCAGTATCCCAAAACCCTACACACAGGGGGCGAGCTCTGGAAACACCATATATTTT
>-|TRBV19|TRBJ1-6|once
CASSMTLGNSPLHF
TGTGCCAGTAGTATGACTTTGGGTAATTCACCCCTCCACTTT
>TRBD1|TRBV5-6|TRBJ2-5|-
CASSFATGRETQYF
TGTGCCAGCAGCTTCGCGACAGGGCGAGAGACCCAGTACTTC
>-|TRBV5-1|TRBJ2-3|-
CASSLFRGGGTDTQYF
TGCGCCAGCAGCTTGTTTCGAGGGGGAGGCACAGATACGCAGTATTTT
>TRBD1|TRBV19|TRBJ1-2|once
CASSLWTGVTFNYGYTF
TGTGCCAGTAGTCTTTGGACAGGGGTAACCTTTAACTATGGCTACACCTTC
>TRBD1|TRBV2|TRBJ1-6|-
CASISGTGIGNSPLHF
TGTGCCAGTATATCCGGGACAGGCATCGGGAATTCACCCCTCCACTTT
>TRBD1|TRBV5-1|TRBJ1-1|-
CAARDRVGTEAFF
TGCGCCGCCCGGGACAGGGTGGGCACTGAAGCTTTCTTT
>TRBD2|TRBV19|TRBJ2-1|-
CASSMSAGSFYNEQFF
TGTGCCAGTAGTATGTCAGCGGGGTCCTTCTACAATGAGCAGTTCTTC
>TRBD2|TRBV5-1|TRBJ2-1|-
CASSPGLAGVGNEQFF
TGCGCCAGCAGCCCGGGACTAGCGGGGGTAGGCAATGAGCAGTTCTTC